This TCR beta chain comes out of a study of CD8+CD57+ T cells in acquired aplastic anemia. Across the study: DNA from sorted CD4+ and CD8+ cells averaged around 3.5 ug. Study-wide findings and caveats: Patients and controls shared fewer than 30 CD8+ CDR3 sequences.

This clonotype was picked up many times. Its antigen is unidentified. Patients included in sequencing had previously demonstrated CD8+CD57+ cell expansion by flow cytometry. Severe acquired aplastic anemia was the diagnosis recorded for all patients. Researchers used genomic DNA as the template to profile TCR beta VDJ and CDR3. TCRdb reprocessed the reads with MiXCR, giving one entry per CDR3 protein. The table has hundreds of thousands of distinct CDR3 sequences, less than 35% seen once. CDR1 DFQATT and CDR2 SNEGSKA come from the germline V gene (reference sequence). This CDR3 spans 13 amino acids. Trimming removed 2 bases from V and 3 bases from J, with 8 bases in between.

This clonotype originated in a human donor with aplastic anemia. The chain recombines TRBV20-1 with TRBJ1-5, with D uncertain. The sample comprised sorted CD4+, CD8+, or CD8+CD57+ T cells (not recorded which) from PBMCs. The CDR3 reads CSARRADNQPQHF. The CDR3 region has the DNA TGCAGTGCTAGAAGGGCTGACAATCAGCCCCAGCATTTT.